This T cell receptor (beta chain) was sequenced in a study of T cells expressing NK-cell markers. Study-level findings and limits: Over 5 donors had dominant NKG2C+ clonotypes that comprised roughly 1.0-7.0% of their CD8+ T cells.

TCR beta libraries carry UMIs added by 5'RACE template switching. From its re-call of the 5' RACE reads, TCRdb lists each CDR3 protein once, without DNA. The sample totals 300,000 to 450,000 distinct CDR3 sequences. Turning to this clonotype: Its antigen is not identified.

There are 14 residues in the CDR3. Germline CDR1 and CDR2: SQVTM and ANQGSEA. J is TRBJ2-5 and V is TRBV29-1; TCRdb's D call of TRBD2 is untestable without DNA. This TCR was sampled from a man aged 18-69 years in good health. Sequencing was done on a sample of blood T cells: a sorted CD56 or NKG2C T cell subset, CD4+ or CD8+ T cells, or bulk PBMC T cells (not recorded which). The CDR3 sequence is CSVGRVVGGETQYF.